Listed below are T cell receptor beta chains from one sample, sequenced in a study of T-cell memory formation after mild COVID-19. TCRdb redid the calling of the 5' RACE reads with MiXCR, one entry per CDR3 protein. The sample yields about half a million distinct CDR3 sequences, 15% to 20% seen once. Input material: PBMCs or a T cell subset sorted from them (not recorded which). These receptors all stem from an adult woman who had mild COVID-19 (a few samples of this study predate the infection). Cell type and time point are not known. The CDR3 runs from the conserved cysteine through the conserved F or W. Fields, in order: clone size, J gene, V gene, D gene, CDR3 protein, CDR3 DNA. A D gene is named only where the DNA matches it firmly. Size is stated for part of the rows, as once, few or many counts, or as a class when the clone is expanded.

size: few; J: TRBJ1-2; V: TRBV12-3/TRBV12-4; D: TRBD1; CDR3: CASSPRTGPYYGYTF; DNA: TGTGCCAGCAGTCCGCGGACAGGACCCTACTATGGCTACACCTTC
size: -; J: TRBJ2-7; V: TRBV7-2; D: TRBD1; CDR3: CASSSRGTGDLEQYF; DNA: TGTGCCAGCAGCTCTCGAGGAACAGGGGATCTGGAGCAGTACTTC
size: few; J: TRBJ2-1; V: TRBV4-1; D: TRBD2; CDR3: CASMPGTSGGGEQFF; DNA: TGCGCCAGCATGCCAGGGACTAGCGGGGGGGGTGAGCAGTTCTTC
size: few; J: TRBJ1-1; V: TRBV21-1; D: -; CDR3: CASSGYHTGTGVMNTEAFF; DNA: TGTGCCAGCAGCGGTTACCATACCGGGACAGGGGTAATGAACACTGAAGCTTTCTTT
size: few; J: TRBJ1-1; V: TRBV4-1; D: -; CDR3: CASSQVDRTNTEAFF; DNA: TGCGCCAGCAGCCAAGTAGACAGGACGAACACTGAAGCTTTCTTT
size: -; J: TRBJ1-1; V: TRBV5-6; D: -; CDR3: CASSPTAGTFNTEAFF; DNA: TGTGCCAGCAGCCCCACGGCGGGGACATTTAACACTGAAGCTTTCTTT
size: -; J: TRBJ2-1; V: TRBV18; D: -; CDR3: CASSPQQGYNEQFF; DNA: TGTGCCAGCTCACCACAACAGGGCTACAATGAGCAGTTCTTC
size: -; J: TRBJ2-3; V: TRBV11-1; D: -; CDR3: CASSSGIKGGLYDTQYF; DNA: TGTGCCAGCAGCTCCGGGATCAAGGGCGGGCTATACGATACGCAGTATTTT
size: few; J: TRBJ2-1; V: TRBV5-6; D: -; CDR3: CASILSGTDIYNEQFF; DNA: TGTGCCAGCATACTGTCTGGGACTGACATTTACAATGAGCAGTTCTTC
size: few; J: TRBJ2-3; V: TRBV30; D: -; CDR3: CAWERGYTDTQYF; DNA: TGTGCCTGGGAGAGGGGATACACAGATACGCAGTATTTT
size: many; J: TRBJ2-3; V: TRBV24-1; D: -; CDR3: CATPLGNQLPQIRSIF; DNA: -
size: few; J: TRBJ2-1; V: TRBV4-1; D: TRBD2; CDR3: CASSQPFLAGGPGYNEQFF; DNA: TGCGCCAGCAGCCAGCCCTTTCTAGCGGGGGGGCCAGGCTACAATGAGCAGTTCTTC
size: few; J: TRBJ1-5; V: TRBV4-1; D: -; CDR3: CASSQGDRQPQHF; DNA: TGCGCCAGCAGCCAAGGGGACCGGCAGCCCCAGCATTTT
size: few; J: TRBJ2-2; V: TRBV29-1; D: -; CDR3: CSVGTENTGELFF; DNA: TGCAGCGTTGGGACGGAGAACACCGGGGAGCTGTTTTTT
size: few; J: TRBJ1-3; V: TRBV7-2; D: -; CDR3: CASSLAGGYGPSGNTIYF; DNA: TGTGCCAGCAGCTTAGCAGGGGGTTACGGGCCCTCTGGAAACACCATATATTTT
size: few; J: TRBJ2-5; V: TRBV5-1; D: TRBD1; CDR3: CASSPTGAGETQYF; DNA: TGCGCCAGCAGCCCGACAGGGGCGGGAGAGACCCAGTACTTC
size: -; J: TRBJ2-1; V: TRBV20-1; D: -; CDR3: CSARLESEFF; DNA: TGCAGTGCTAGACTAGAAAGTGAGTTCTTC
size: -; J: TRBJ1-6; V: TRBV5-8; D: -; CDR3: CASSRGKVPYNSPLHF; DNA: TGTGCCAGCAGCCGCGGCAAGGTCCCCTATAATTCACCCCTCCACTTT
size: -; J: TRBJ1-2; V: TRBV3-1; D: -; CDR3: CASSQGIGGYTF; DNA: TGTGCCAGCAGCCAAGGAATCGGTGGCTACACCTTC
size: -; J: TRBJ2-3; V: TRBV5-6; D: TRBD2; CDR3: CASSFGTSRTDTQYF; DNA: TGTGCCAGCAGCTTCGGGACTAGCCGCACAGATACGCAGTATTTT
size: -; J: TRBJ1-2; V: TRBV14; D: TRBD1; CDR3: CASSPHRGRNYGYTF; DNA: TGTGCCAGCAGCCCACACAGGGGGCGAAACTATGGCTACACCTTC
size: few; J: TRBJ2-2; V: TRBV5-1; D: -; CDR3: CASTWGTGELFF; DNA: TGCGCCAGCACCTGGGGGACCGGGGAGCTGTTTTTT
size: few; J: TRBJ1-1; V: TRBV24-1; D: -; CDR3: CATSEGSTLGDTEAFF; DNA: TGTGCCACCAGCGAAGGGTCAACCCTCGGGGACACTGAAGCTTTCTTT
size: -; J: TRBJ1-1; V: TRBV5-1; D: -; CDR3: CASSLEGRGMNTEAFF; DNA: TGCGCCAGCAGCTTGGAAGGACGGGGAATGAACACTGAAGCTTTCTTT
size: once; J: TRBJ1-2; V: TRBV5-5; D: -; CDR3: CASSSPTTNYGYTF; DNA: TGTGCCAGCAGCTCTCCGACTACTAACTATGGCTACACCTTC
size: -; J: TRBJ1-1; V: TRBV3-1; D: TRBD1; CDR3: CASSQGTFRGRDTEAFF; DNA: TGTGCCAGCAGCCAAGGAACCTTCAGGGGGCGGGACACTGAAGCTTTCTTT
size: few; J: TRBJ2-3; V: TRBV4-2; D: -; CDR3: CASSQVGFGLETDTQYF; DNA: TGTGCCAGCAGCCAAGTCGGGTTTGGTCTGGAAACAGATACGCAGTATTTT
size: -; J: TRBJ1-2; V: TRBV6-5; D: -; CDR3: CASSRTGGTNYGYTF; DNA: TGTGCCAGCAGTCGTACGGGTGGAACTAACTATGGCTACACCTTC
size: few; J: TRBJ1-1; V: TRBV6-2/TRBV6-3; D: TRBD1; CDR3: CASSYQQGAWNTEAFF; DNA: TGTGCCAGCAGTTATCAACAGGGGGCTTGGAACACTGAAGCTTTCTTT
size: many; J: TRBJ2-3; V: TRBV20-1; D: -; CDR3: CSTSRGTDTQYF; DNA: TGCAGTACATCTAGGGGGACAGATACGCAGTATTTT
size: -; J: TRBJ2-7; V: TRBV14; D: TRBD2; CDR3: CASSQEVPEPGLAGEVGSYEQYF; DNA: TGTGCCAGCAGCCAAGAAGTGCCAGAGCCGGGACTAGCGGGAGAGGTGGGGTCCTACGAGCAGTACTTC
size: -; J: TRBJ1-1; V: TRBV25-1; D: -; CDR3: CASTEGGGTEAFF; DNA: TGTGCCAGCACCGAGGGAGGGGGCACTGAAGCTTTCTTT
size: many; J: TRBJ1-1; V: TRBV7-9; D: -; CDR3: CASSLGGFTEAFF; DNA: TGTGCCAGCAGCTTGGGGGGCTTTACTGAAGCTTTCTTT
size: few; J: TRBJ2-3; V: TRBV6-5; D: TRBD2; CDR3: CASSPRAGAYTDTQYF; DNA: TGTGCCAGCAGCCCCCGGGCGGGAGCGTACACAGATACGCAGTATTTT
size: -; J: TRBJ2-4; V: TRBV27; D: TRBD1; CDR3: CASSKQGAAKNIQYF; DNA: TGTGCCAGCAGTAAGCAGGGGGCAGCCAAAAACATTCAGTACTTC
size: -; J: TRBJ2-1; V: TRBV6-5; D: -; CDR3: CASSWEGTPGVNEQFF; DNA: TGTGCCAGCAGTTGGGAGGGGACACCGGGGGTAAATGAGCAGTTCTTC
size: few; J: TRBJ1-1; V: TRBV29-1; D: -; CDR3: CSVRPLNTEAFF; DNA: TGCAGCGTCCGACCTCTGAACACTGAAGCTTTCTTT
size: -; J: TRBJ1-4; V: TRBV6-1; D: TRBD1; CDR3: CASSEGGGQGNEKLFF; DNA: TGTGCCAGCAGTGAAGGGGGGGGACAGGGAAATGAAAAACTGTTTTTT
size: few; J: TRBJ1-5; V: TRBV6-1; D: TRBD1; CDR3: CATEGTAGGQPQHF; DNA: TGTGCCACCGAGGGGACAGCCGGCGGACAGCCCCAGCATTTT
size: -; J: TRBJ2-1; V: TRBV12-3/TRBV12-4; D: -; CDR3: CASSRTAWRDNEQFF; DNA: TGTGCCAGCAGCCGAACAGCATGGAGGGACAATGAGCAGTTCTTC
size: -; J: TRBJ2-7; V: TRBV7-9; D: -; CDR3: CASSYDQAKRSSYEQYF; DNA: TGTGCCAGCAGCTACGATCAGGCGAAGCGGAGCTCCTACGAGCAGTACTTC
size: -; J: TRBJ2-2; V: TRBV5-1; D: TRBD1; CDR3: CASSLGQGAFTGELFF; DNA: TGCGCCAGCAGCTTGGGACAGGGGGCGTTCACCGGGGAGCTGTTTTTT
size: -; J: TRBJ2-7; V: TRBV27; D: -; CDR3: CASSTSSGHYEQYF; DNA: TGTGCCAGCAGTACTTCTAGTGGGCATTACGAGCAGTACTTC
size: -; J: TRBJ2-3; V: TRBV7-9; D: TRBD2; CDR3: CASSLGPGTSGKMDTQYF; DNA: TGTGCCAGCAGCTTAGGCCCCGGGACTAGCGGGAAAATGGATACGCAGTATTTT
size: few; J: TRBJ2-3; V: TRBV29-1; D: -; CDR3: CSVNPAGAITDTQYF; DNA: TGCAGCGTTAACCCCGCGGGGGCGATCACAGATACGCAGTATTTT
size: few; J: TRBJ2-7; V: TRBV24-1; D: TRBD1; CDR3: CATSGPGQGANEQYF; DNA: TGTGCCACCAGTGGACCAGGACAGGGGGCTAACGAGCAGTACTTC
size: few; J: TRBJ1-5; V: TRBV7-9; D: -; CDR3: CASSLEMGGNQPQHF; DNA: TGTGCCAGCAGCTTAGAGATGGGGGGCAATCAGCCCCAGCATTTT